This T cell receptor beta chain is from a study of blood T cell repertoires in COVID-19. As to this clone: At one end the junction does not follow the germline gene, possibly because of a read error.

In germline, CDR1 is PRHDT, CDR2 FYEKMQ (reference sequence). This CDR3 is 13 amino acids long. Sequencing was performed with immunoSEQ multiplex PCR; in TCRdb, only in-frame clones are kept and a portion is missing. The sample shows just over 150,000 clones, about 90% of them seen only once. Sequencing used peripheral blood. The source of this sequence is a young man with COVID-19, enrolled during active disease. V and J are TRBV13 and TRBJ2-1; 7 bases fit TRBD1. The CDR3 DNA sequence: TGTGCCAGCAGCGTAGGGACAGCCAATGAGCAGTTCTTC. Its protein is CASSVGTANEQFF.